Each of the 22 T cell receptor beta chains below was sequenced from the same sample in a study of T-cell reconstitution after alpha-beta-depleted transplantation in children. Preparing the TCRbeta library involved the use of unique molecular identifiers. One entry per CDR3 protein, called by TCRdb with MiXCR from the PCR reads. The sample carries about 100,000 distinct CDR3 sequences, roughly 6.1% recorded once. This material consisted of PBMCs, mostly from graft donor cells, taken 360 days after TCRalphabeta/CD19-depleted stem cell transplant. The receptors originated from a male patient aged 2 to 9 who had a stem cell transplant for acute lymphoblastic leukemia, so the T cells may come from the graft donor.

J is TRBJ2-7 and V is TRBV18; tentative D call: TRBD1 (5 bases). With 5 bases removed from V and 9 bases from J, the gap between germline ends came to 11 bases. The CDR3 consists of 11 residues. The V gene's germline CDR1 is KGHSH and CDR2 LQKENI. DNA for the CDR3: TGTGCCAGCTCAATAAGACAGCTGCAGTACTTC. It yields the protein CASSIRQLQYF.

This clonotype was counted at least ten times. The V gene is TRBV27, the J gene TRBJ2-7, with 9 bases aligning to TRBD1. Trimming at V came to 0 bases and at J to 3 bases, leaving 6 bases not matched to a gene. The CDR3 consists of 16 residues. The germline gives CDR1 MNHEY, CDR2 SMNVEV (reference sequence). The CDR3 protein is CASSLSHTGGYYEQYF. Here the CDR3 DNA reads TGTGCCAGCAGTTTATCTCACACAGGGGGCTACTACGAGCAGTACTTC.

This clonotype showed up many times. The V and J genes are TRBV4-3 and TRBJ2-1; D may be TRBD1 (6 bases). The CDR3 has 15 residues. Germline V gene data show CDR1 as LGHNA and CDR2 as YSLEER. V was pared by 4 bases and J by 2 bases, with 12 bases between. CDR3 protein: CASSLSGVPYNEQFF. In DNA, the CDR3 is TGCGCCAGCAGCCTCTCAGGGGTTCCCTACAATGAGCAGTTCTTC.

In its sample, this clonotype was seen many times. This sequence joins TRBV7-6 and TRBJ1-4; the D is unclear. V dropped 5 bases and J dropped 5 bases, with 12 bases sitting between them. This CDR3 is 14 amino acids long. Germline CDR1 SGHVS, CDR2 FNYEAQ. Here the CDR3 DNA reads TGTGCCAGCAGCCCACTAGGAAGGAATGAAAAACTGTTTTTT. This gives the protein CASSPLGRNEKLFF.

This clonotype showed up just a few times. The V call is TRBV2, the J call TRBJ2-1; 10 bases agree with TRBD2. This CDR3 comprises 14 residues. Losses at the gene ends were 6 bases for V and 1 base for J; bases not matched to a gene: 0. The V gene's germline CDR1 is SNHLY and CDR2 FYNNEI. The CDR3 sequence is CASRGLASYNEQFF. Here the CDR3 DNA reads TGTGCCAGCAGGGGACTAGCGTCCTACAATGAGCAGTTCTTC.

Only a few counts were recorded for this clonotype. This chain connects TRBV7-9 to TRBJ2-2, with TRBD2 matching over 9 bases. Looked up from germline, CDR1 is SEHNR and CDR2 is FQNEAQ (reference sequence). The V segment lost 4 bases and the J segment 3 bases; nucleotides outside the gene matches: 9. CDR3 length equals 17 residues. CDR3 loop: CASSSPAGGPDTGELFF. The CDR3 coding sequence is TGTGCCAGCAGCTCCCCAGCGGGAGGACCGGACACCGGGGAGCTGTTTTTT.

This clonotype turned up a few times. The rearrangement joins TRBV6-1 to TRBJ2-2; a weak D match, TRBD2 (5 bases). V shed 8 bases and J shed 7 bases, with 20 bases lying between them. The CDR3 is made up of 15 amino acids. From germline, CDR1 is MNHNS and CDR2 SASEGT. CDR3 sequence: CASYFWMGRHGELFF. Here the CDR3 DNA reads TGTGCCAGCTACTTTTGGATGGGGAGACACGGGGAGCTGTTTTTT.

This clonotype was observed at least ten times. The chain has TRBV10-3 and TRBJ2-3, with 8 bases identical to TRBD2. Unmatched junction bases numbered 21, after V lost 11 bases and J lost 5 bases. Germline V CDR1 and CDR2: ENHRY, SYGVKD. The CDR3 is 17 residues long. In DNA form, the CDR3 reads TGTGCCTCCTCGACTTTTAACCCAGCGGGAGATAGAGATACGCAGTATTTT. The encoded protein is CASSTFNPAGDRDTQYF.

This clonotype was counted at least ten times. CDR3 nucleotides: TGTGCCAGCAGCCCTACTCCCCAACTAGCGGGAGCTAAGGAGCAGTACTTC. Translating it yields CASSPTPQLAGAKEQYF. The V and J genes are TRBV7-9 and TRBJ2-7, with 11 bases matching TRBD2. Germline lookup yields CDR1 SEHNR and CDR2 FQNEAQ (reference sequence). V was clipped by 5 bases and J by 7 bases; unmatched bases: 16. The CDR3 length is 17 residues.

There are many counts of this clonotype. V usage is TRBV7-8 and J usage is TRBJ2-1; D assignment may be TRBD1 or TRBD2 (6 bases each). CDR1 and CDR2 from the germline V gene are SGHVS and FQNEAQ. The CDR3 covers 15 residues. Trimming left V 5 bases short and J 10 bases short, with 21 bases between. In DNA form, the CDR3 reads TGTGCCAGCAGCCACGGGACTGGAGGGGGATGGGAGCAGTTCTTC. Translation: CASSHGTGGGWEQFF.

The chain has TRBV29-1 and TRBJ2-1; TRBD2 matches at 11 bases. This CDR3 spans 17 amino acids. The germline V gene encodes CDR1 SQVTM and CDR2 ANQGSEA. Trimming took 5 bases from V and 0 from J; bases not matched to a gene: 9. CDR3 bases: TGCAGCGTTATACTAGCGGGGGAGGGAAGCTCCTACAATGAGCAGTTCTTC. Its translation is CSVILAGEGSSYNEQFF.

The J gene is TRBJ1-2, the V gene TRBV3-1; D is undetermined. V lost 4 bases to trimming and J lost 4 bases, with 13 bases between them. Germline CDR1 is LGHDT and CDR2 is YNNKEL (reference sequence). The CDR3 loop spans 14 amino acids. CDR3 sequence: CASSPTLQIYGYTF. The CDR3 DNA reads TGTGCCAGCAGCCCGACCCTTCAAATCTATGGCTACACCTTC.

V usage is TRBV19 and J usage is TRBJ1-5; D is ambiguous. Trimming took off 1 base at V and 3 bases at J, with 13 bases between the two ends. Germline values: CDR1 LNHDA, CDR2 SQIVND (reference sequence). The CDR3 totals 16 residues. CDR3 sequence reads: CASSIGGASLNQPQHF. The CDR3 DNA reads TGTGCCAGTAGTATAGGTGGAGCGTCCCTCAATCAGCCCCAGCATTTT.

This clonotype was recorded many times. The V call is TRBV12-3 or TRBV12-4, the J call TRBJ1-6, with unresolved D. V gave up 5 bases and J gave up 10 bases, with 12 bases separating them. The CDR3 is made up of 13 amino acids. The CDR3 region has the DNA TGTGCCAGCAGTAGGTCTGTAGAGTCACCCCTCCACTTT. As protein: CASSRSVESPLHF.

The rearrangement links TRBV5-6 to TRBJ2-1, with 9 bases matching TRBD2. The junction had 8 bases not matched to a gene; V was cut back by 2 bases and J by 8 bases. The CDR3 length is 15 residues. Germline lookup yields CDR1 SGHDT and CDR2 YYEEEE. CDR3 coding DNA: TGTGCCAGCAGCTTCGTGGCGGGGGGGTTAGATGAGCAGTTCTTC. It translates to CASSFVAGGLDEQFF.

V is TRBV7-9 and J is TRBJ2-7; 8 bases match TRBD1. The germline gives CDR1 SEHNR, CDR2 FQNEAQ (reference sequence). The junction had 9 bases not matched to a gene; V was cut back by 5 bases and J by 6 bases. The CDR3 consists of 14 residues. CDR3 coding DNA: TGTGCCAGCAGCGCCCGGACAGGGCCCACCGAGCAGTACTTC. It encodes CASSARTGPTEQYF.

There are many counts of this clonotype. The chain links TRBV2 to TRBJ2-7; 8 bases line up with TRBD1. The CDR3 runs 14 residues. The germline V gene has CDR1 SNHLY and CDR2 FYNNEI. V lost 5 bases to trimming and J lost 6 bases; unmatched junction nucleotides: 9. This chain's CDR3 is CASSPDRGSGEQYF. The CDR3 nucleotides read TGTGCCAGCAGTCCAGACAGGGGTAGTGGCGAGCAGTACTTC.

In its sample, this clonotype was seen many times. The chain joins TRBV6-1 to TRBJ2-2; no reliable D call. The CDR3 contains 12 residues. Looked up from germline, CDR1 is MNHNS and CDR2 is SASEGT. V was shortened by 4 bases and J by 6 bases, with 6 bases between the two germline ends. This CDR3 is CASSVGAGELFF. The CDR3 DNA follows: TGTGCCAGCAGTGTAGGAGCCGGGGAGCTGTTTTTT.

The rearrangement uses TRBV9 and TRBJ2-3; D gene uncertain. This CDR3 contains 15 residues. V was pared by 2 bases and J by 3 bases, with 13 bases between. Germline CDR1 reads SGDLS; CDR2 reads YYNGEE. As DNA, the CDR3 is TGTGCCAGCAGCGTCGGAGCGATGGGGACAGATACGCAGTATTTT. Residues: CASSVGAMGTDTQYF.

In this sample, this clonotype turned up many times. The chain uses TRBV20-1 and TRBJ2-1, with D perhaps matching TRBD2 (5 bases). The CDR3 totals 13 residues. V gave up 5 bases and J gave up 5 bases, with 13 bases separating them. Germline V CDR1 and CDR2: DFQATT, SNEGSKA (reference sequence). The DNA of the CDR3 is TGCAGTGCTCGCAGGCTAGCTGACAATGAGCAGTTCTTC. Its translation is CSARRLADNEQFF.

Only a few counts were recorded for this clonotype. V and J are TRBV6-5 and TRBJ2-3, with D perhaps assigned TRBD1 or TRBD2 (5 bases each). Between the trimmed V and J ends, which lost 2 bases and 0 bases, there was a span of 12 bases. The CDR3 runs 16 residues. Per the germline V gene, CDR1 is MNHEY and CDR2 is SVGAGI. The CDR3 DNA reads as TGTGCCAGCAGTTACCGTGGGGGATGGAGCACAGATACGCAGTATTTT. Residues: CASSYRGGWSTDTQYF.

The rearrangement uses TRBV9 and TRBJ2-5; D is possibly TRBD1 (6 bases). V lost 3 bases to trimming and J lost 2 bases, with 11 bases between them. CDR3 length: 14 amino acids. Looked up from germline, CDR1 is SGDLS and CDR2 is YYNGEE. The CDR3 region is CASSGGDNQETQYF. As DNA, the CDR3 is TGTGCCAGCAGCGGAGGGGACAATCAAGAGACCCAGTACTTC.